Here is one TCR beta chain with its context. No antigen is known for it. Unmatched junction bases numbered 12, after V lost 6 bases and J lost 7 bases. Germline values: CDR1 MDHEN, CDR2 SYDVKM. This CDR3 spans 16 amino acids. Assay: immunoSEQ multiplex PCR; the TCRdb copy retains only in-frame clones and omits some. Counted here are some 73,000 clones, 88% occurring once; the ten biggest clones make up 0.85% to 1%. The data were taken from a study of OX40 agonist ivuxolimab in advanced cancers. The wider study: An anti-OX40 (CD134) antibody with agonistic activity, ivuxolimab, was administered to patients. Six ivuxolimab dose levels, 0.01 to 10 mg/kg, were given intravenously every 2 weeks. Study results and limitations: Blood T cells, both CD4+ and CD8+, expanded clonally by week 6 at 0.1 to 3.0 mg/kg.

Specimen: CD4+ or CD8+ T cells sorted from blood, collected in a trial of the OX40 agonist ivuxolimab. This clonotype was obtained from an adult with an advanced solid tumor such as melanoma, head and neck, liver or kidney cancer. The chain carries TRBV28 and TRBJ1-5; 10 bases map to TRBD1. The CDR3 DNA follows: TGTGCCAGCAGCTATGTGGGGACAGGGGCGAGCCAGCCCCAGCATTTT. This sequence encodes CASSYVGTGASQPQHF.